This TCR beta chain was identified during a study of cytomegalovirus exposure and HLA in healthy donors. The study's findings and limits: In a later analysis, fewer than 20,000 TCR beta sequences were associated with HLA alleles at 0.05 false discovery rate. 150 or so TCR beta chains were listed as cytomegalovirus-associated.

CDR1 and CDR2 from the germline V gene are MNHEY and SMNVEV (reference sequence). V gave up 10 bases and J gave up 0 bases, with 23 bases separating them. This CDR3 contains 17 residues. About this clone: Its antigen remains unidentified.

Both 60 Vbeta primers and 13 Jbeta primers went into the PCR. Assay: immunoSEQ multiplex PCR; the TCRdb copy retains only in-frame clones and omits some. The table has fewer than 200,000 clones, 75% to 90% seen once; the top ten hold approximately 2.1%. This TCR derives from a woman between 18 and 29 years old in good health and CMV-seronegative. V and J are TRBV27 and TRBJ2-3; D is possibly TRBD2 (6 bases). Sequencing was performed on PBMCs. The CDR3 region has the DNA TGTGCCACCTCTCTCATCCCTCATCTAGCGAGCACAGATACGCAGTATTTT. As protein: CATSLIPHLASTDTQYF.